The rows below give T cell receptor beta chains drawn from one sample of a study of PD-L1 blockade in urothelial cancer. Clones were sequenced by immunoSEQ multiplex PCR, and TCRdb holds only the in-frame ones, with some missing. The repertoire holds about 45,000 clones, about 87% seen once, with about 4% in the top ten. Sample: PBMCs, taken around atezolizumab (anti-PD-L1) treatment. These TCRs come from a man older than 75 with urothelial cancer. Each CDR3 is given with its conserved first and last residue. The order of the fields is J gene, V gene, D gene, clone size, CDR3 DNA, CDR3 protein. D genes are given only for firm matches. Part of the rows lack a size; the others show once, few, many or a class for expanded clones.

>TRBJ1-1|TRBV28|NA|NA
TGTGCCAGCAGTTTGGCCAACACTGAAGCTTTCTTT
CASSLANTEAFF
>TRBJ1-2|TRBV5-1|NA|few
TGCGCCAGCAGCTTCGGGGAAGGGGGACGCTACACCTTC
CASSFGEGGRYTF
>TRBJ2-3|TRBV7-2|TRBD2|NA
TGTGCCAGCAGACCTACCGGGACTAGCGGAACAGATACGCAGTATTTT
CASRPTGTSGTDTQYF
>TRBJ2-5|TRBV28|TRBD2|NA
TGTGCCAGCAGTGCGGGGACTAGCGGACCCCAAGAGACCCAGTACTTC
CASSAGTSGPQETQYF
>TRBJ2-1|TRBV10-3|NA|NA
TGTGCCATCAGTGGTCCTCCGGGGACTGGATACAATGAGCAGTTCTTC
CAISGPPGTGYNEQFF
>TRBJ2-2|TRBV5-1|NA|NA
TGCGCCAGCAGCTTCCCCAGCGCGAACACCGGGGAGCTGTTTTTT
CASSFPSANTGELFF
>TRBJ2-7|TRBV9|TRBD2|NA
TGTGCCAGCAGCGTTGCTAGCGGGGACTTATACGAGCAGTACTTC
CASSVASGDLYEQYF
>TRBJ2-3|TRBV27|TRBD1|NA
TGTGCCAGCGGGGCACAGGGGGCGCTCCTTACAGATACGCAGTATTTT
CASGAQGALLTDTQYF
>TRBJ1-3|TRBV5-4|NA|NA
TGTGCCAGCAGCTCGGACGGGAACTCTGGAAACACCATATATTTT
CASSSDGNSGNTIYF
>TRBJ1-2|TRBV5-1|TRBD1|once
TGCGCCAGCAGCTCGGGACAGGGTAGGAATGGCTACACCTTC
CASSSGQGRNGYTF
>TRBJ1-5|TRBV5-6|NA|NA
TGTGCCAGCAGCTGGGGCCCAGGCCAGCCCCAGCATTTT
CASSWGPGQPQHF
>TRBJ1-5|TRBV5-5|TRBD1|NA
TGTGCCAGCAGCCCGCAGGGGGTGGGCAATCAGCCCCAGCATTTT
CASSPQGVGNQPQHF
>TRBJ2-2|TRBV14|TRBD2|NA
TGTGCCAGCAGCCAAGTACTCGGGAGGGCCGGGGAGCTGTTTTTT
CASSQVLGRAGELFF
>TRBJ2-1|TRBV27|TRBD1|once
TGTGCCAGCAGTCCTACCGGGACAGTTAATAATGAGCAGTTCTTC
CASSPTGTVNNEQFF